What follows describes a single T cell receptor (beta chain). The source of the sample is a study of control samples from healthy donors and cancer patients. Sequencing was performed with immunoSEQ multiplex PCR; in TCRdb, only in-frame clones are kept and a portion is missing. The profile shows about 170,000 clones, roughly 94% of them singletons. The TCR was taken from a woman aged 18-29 years in good health. Sequenced sample: blood.

CDR3 sequence (DNA): TGTGCCAGCAGCTCACCCCGGACAGGGGGACAGCCCCAGCATTTT. Protein sequence: CASSSPRTGGQPQHF. The J gene is TRBJ1-5, the V gene TRBV6-2 or TRBV6-3; TRBD1 agrees at 10 bases. Germline loops: CDR1 MNHEY, CDR2 SVGEGT. With V trimmed by 6 bases and J by 7 bases, 9 bases remained unmatched. The CDR3 runs to 15 residues.